The TCR beta chain described here comes from a study of human T cells and chemical hapten exposure (dated by TCRdb to 2020 to 2023). Looking at the study overall: For sensitization, 2% DPC in acetone was applied to an approximately 2 cm by approximately 2 cm area of upper inner arm skin. Patients additionally received weekly therapeutic DPC doses to the scalp throughout the approximately 25-week study period. Patch tests used Finn chambers with 0.01% DPC on the upper back, scored after 6 days by International Contact Dermatitis Research Group standards. Alopecia areata with under or over 50% scalp involvement, alopecia totalis and alopecia universalis were represented in the patient cohort, which was mostly female. Libraries were pooled for sequencing, and per-sample TCR yields varied mainly because of small differences in library volumes within the pool. The study tracked peripheral blood TCR repertoire changes in vivo during primary and secondary sensitization to the hapten diphenylcyclopropenone (DPC) in alopecia patients. Blood samples were taken from patients before sensitization (week 0) and then at 2, 6 and about 24 weeks after DPC sensitization. Some 29 alopecia patients gave blood for TCR sequencing at one to four time points (pre-sensitization, 2, 6 and 24 weeks). What the work shows at the level of the full study, not this receptor alone: No change with DPC sensitization was found in the number of TCRs above 1 in 1000 frequency, and no evidence of global repertoire structure alterations was found. Alopecia, a presumed autoimmune disease, was present in all patients, so the immune response of the patients might differ from that of healthy individuals. Repeated subsampling changed both the strength of the expansion versus patch-test correlation and the threshold at which the correlation became significant. The number of PT1 expanded TCRs positively correlated with patch test score, significant at thresholds 8, 16 and 32 but not 4. Significantly more large CDR3 similarity clusters were formed by expanded TCRs than by pre-sensitization or healthy control sets, consistent with antigen-driven responses.

What this sample's time point label stands for: patch test 3, about 24 weeks after DPC sensitization. Per the publication, the treatment or condition label means: therapeutic diphenylcyclopropenone sensitization with weekly scalp DPC. Blood at each patch-test visit was drawn before the patch test was applied. To be eligible, patients had to be aged 18 to 70, diagnosed with alopecia and judged suitable for DPC therapy, while pregnant patients were excluded. Total RNA was extracted from unfractionated whole blood that had been collected in Tempus Blood RNA tubes. Library construction relied on RACE. Instrument used: NextSeq 500. During library preparation, unique molecular identifiers were attached to individual cDNA molecules so that TCRs could be counted quantitatively and reproducibly. Each blood RNA sample was used to sequence both TCR alpha and TCR beta chains. As for how the authors treated the data: A median of around 96,000 TCRs per sample was observed, with a range of roughly 20,000 to 700,000. V, J and CDR3 annotation of the TCR reads was performed with the Decombinator software suite. For PS versus PT1 abundance plots, all samples were subsampled to the same number of TCRs (28,000). TCRs were defined as expanded if absent before sensitization and observed at least eight times at the 2-week time point. TCRdb cleaned the public reads at Q25 with fastp, built clones with MiXCR and kept in-frame beta chains. CDR3 protein duplicates are merged, each entry listing the most common genes and DNA. The V and J calls shown here were made by TCRdb, not taken from the authors' results. This sample comprises roughly 90,000 distinct CDR3 sequences, roughly 10% of them detected only once. The ten largest clones represent about 0.95% of the sample.

Concerning this clonotype itself: What this receptor recognizes is not known. No much larger clone exists at a distance of one base, and base qualities are not known.

V is pruned by 5 bases and J by 4 bases, leaving 15 bases of the junction without a gene match. Based on the germline V gene (reference sequence), the CDR1 and CDR2 sequences are LNHDA and SQIVND. Including the terminal cysteine and phenylalanine, the CDR3 comprises 17 residues. The kept DNA is CDR3 alone, 51 bases in frame from the first base. This TCR came from a woman aged 25-40 years with alopecia areata. Some clones in this sample may be carry-over from other donors' samples. The rearrangement combines TRBV19 with TRBJ1-2; 8 bases in between match TRBD1. The material sequenced was whole blood, taken in connection with sensitization to the hapten diphenylcyclopropenone (DPC). The DNA sequence is as follows: TGTGCCAGTAGTCTACAAACGCAGGGGGCGCTTCCCTATGGCTACACCTTC. This translates into CASSLQTQGALPYGYTF.